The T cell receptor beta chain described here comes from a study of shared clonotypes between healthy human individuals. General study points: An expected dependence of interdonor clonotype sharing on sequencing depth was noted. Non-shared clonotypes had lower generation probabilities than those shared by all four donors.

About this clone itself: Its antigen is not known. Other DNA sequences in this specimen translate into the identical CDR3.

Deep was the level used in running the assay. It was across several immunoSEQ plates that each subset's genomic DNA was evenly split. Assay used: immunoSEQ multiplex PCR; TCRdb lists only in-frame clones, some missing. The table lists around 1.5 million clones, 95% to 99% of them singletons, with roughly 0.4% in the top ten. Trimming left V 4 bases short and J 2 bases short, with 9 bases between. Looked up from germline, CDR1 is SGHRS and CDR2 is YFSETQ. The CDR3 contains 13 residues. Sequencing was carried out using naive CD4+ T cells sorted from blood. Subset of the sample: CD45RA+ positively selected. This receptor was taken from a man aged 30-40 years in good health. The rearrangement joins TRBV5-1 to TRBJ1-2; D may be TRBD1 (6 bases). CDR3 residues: CASSLGQNYGYTF. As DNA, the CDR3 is TGCGCCAGCAGCCTGGGACAAAACTATGGCTACACCTTC.